The 17 T cell receptor beta chains listed next were all sequenced from one sample in a study of blood T cell repertoires in COVID-19. The data were produced by immunoSEQ multiplex PCR, yet TCRdb's version contains in-frame clones alone and is incomplete. Of 400,000 to 500,000 clones in the sample, roughly 88% were seen once. Material for sequencing was PBMCs or T cells enriched from blood (not recorded which). These receptors came from a woman under 30 who had been exposed to COVID-19.

In the case of this clone: The same CDR3 also results from other DNA sequences found in this sample. V is TRBV20-1 and J is TRBJ2-7; TRBD1 might be the D (6 bases). Germline loops: CDR1 DFQATT, CDR2 SNEGSKA (reference sequence). The V end lost 6 bases, the J end lost 4 bases, and 10 bases lay between the germline ends. This CDR3 has 11 residues. CDR3 sequence reads: CSAPRGYEQYF. The CDR3, as DNA: TGCAGTGCCCCGAGGGGGTACGAGCAGTACTTC.

This rearrangement joins TRBV5-6 to TRBJ1-1; D not certain. CDR3 length: 14 residues. Germline V gives CDR1 SGHDT, CDR2 YYEEEE. V shed 1 base and J shed 3 bases, with 10 bases lying between them. CDR3 loop: CASSLLWEDTEAFF. DNA for the CDR3: TGTGCCAGCAGCTTGTTGTGGGAGGACACTGAAGCTTTCTTT.

The chain has TRBV12-3 or TRBV12-4 and TRBJ1-1; 8 nucleotides line up with TRBD1. This CDR3 contains 13 residues. Trimming cost V 3 bases and J 7 bases; bases outside gene matches: 4. CDR3 nucleotide sequence: TGTGCCAGCAGTTTCAGGGGGCGGGGTGAAGCTTTCTTT. This codes for CASSFRGRGEAFF.

This chain uses TRBV13 with TRBJ1-1; no firm D call. V lost 1 base, J lost 10 bases, and 13 bases lay in between. Per the germline V gene, CDR1 is PRHDT and CDR2 is FYEKMQ (reference sequence). This CDR3 contains 13 residues. CDR3 sequence (DNA): TGTGCCAGCAGCTTAGAACGCGGCCTGGGAGCTTTCTTT. Amino acid sequence: CASSLERGLGAFF.

The J gene is TRBJ1-2, the V gene TRBV7-9, with 12 bases fitting TRBD1. The CDR3 runs to 15 residues. Germline trimming cut 4 bases from V and 7 bases from J; bases unmatched to any gene: 7. Germline V gene lookup returns CDR1 SEHNR and CDR2 FQNEAQ (reference sequence). The DNA of the CDR3 is TGTGCCAGCAGCTCTCCGGGACAGGGGGCTAGTGGCTACACCTTC. This sequence encodes CASSSPGQGASGYTF.

The chain recombines TRBV7-2 with TRBJ1-1; D is undetermined. This CDR3 has 14 amino acids. The germline CDR1 and CDR2 sequences are SGHTA and FQGNSA. With 3 bases removed from V and 5 bases from J, the gap between germline ends came to 13 bases. The CDR3 loop reads CASSFPWRGTEAFF. The DNA of the CDR3 is TGTGCCAGCAGCTTTCCTTGGCGGGGAACTGAAGCTTTCTTT.

This clone was recorded only once. The chain combines TRBV28 with TRBJ2-5; TRBD1 agrees at 11 bases. Germline V CDR1 and CDR2: MDHEN, SYDVKM. This CDR3 has 15 amino acids. With 6 bases clipped from V and 3 bases from J, the junction kept 6 bases outside the gene matches. Here the CDR3 DNA reads TGTGCCAGCAGACCCGGGACAGGGGGGGAAGAGACCCAGTACTTC. Amino acid sequence: CASRPGTGGEETQYF.

This clone was observed a single time. The chain recombines TRBV28 with TRBJ2-1; 11 positions agree with TRBD1. The CDR3 has 17 residues. The J segment lost 0 bases and the V segment lost 8 bases, leaving 9 bases of the junction unmatched. Germline CDR1 is MDHEN and CDR2 is SYDVKM. The CDR3: CASRTGGSGDSYNEQFF. CDR3 nucleotides: TGTGCCAGCCGGACAGGGGGCAGCGGGGACTCCTACAATGAGCAGTTCTTC.

The chain has TRBV28 and TRBJ1-2; D gene unclear. CDR1 and CDR2 (germline): MDHEN, SYDVKM. V lost 7 bases and J 8 bases, leaving 20 bases between the germline ends. This CDR3 is 14 amino acids long. CDR3 in DNA: TGTGCCAGCAAGGGAGGTGGCGGGCCCGTCGGCTACACCTTC. It yields the protein CASKGGGGPVGYTF.

The chain employs TRBV6-2 or TRBV6-3 and TRBJ1-2, with a tentative D call TRBD1 (6 bases). The germline V and J ends were trimmed by 2 bases and 4 bases, with 14 bases remaining between them. There are 15 residues in the CDR3. Germline V gene data show CDR1 as MNHEY and CDR2 as SVGEGT. The CDR3 coding sequence is TGTGCCAGCAGTTACGGCAGGGGAGAATCCTATGGCTACACCTTC. Protein: CASSYGRGESYGYTF.

The gene calls are TRBV5-8 and TRBJ1-1; 7 bases agree with TRBD1. The V segment lost 0 bases and the J segment 0 bases; nucleotides outside the gene matches: 2. CDR3 length: 15 amino acids. Germline lookup yields CDR1 SGHTS and CDR2 YDEGEE. As DNA, the CDR3 is TGTGCCAGCAGCTTGGGGGACAGATTGAACACTGAAGCTTTCTTT. Translation: CASSLGDRLNTEAFF. The variable domain in full, with the rest retrieved from reference TRBV5-8 and TRBJ1-1, is EAGVTQSPTHLIKTRGQQATLRCSPISGHTSVYWYQQALGLGLQFLLWYDEGEERNRGNFPPRFSGRQFPNYSSELNVNALELEDSALYLCASSLGDRLNTEAFFGQGTRLTVV.

This chain joins TRBV28 and TRBJ2-7, with TRBD1 identical over 9 bases. The CDR3 contains 14 residues. Germline loops: CDR1 MDHEN, CDR2 SYDVKM. V trimming: 6 bases; J trimming: 4 bases; junction bases outside the gene matches: 7. The CDR3 nucleotides read TGTGCCAGCAGCCCTGGGACAGGGAGGTACGAGCAGTACTTC. Translating gives CASSPGTGRYEQYF.

The chain links TRBV24-1 to TRBJ1-5, with D possibly being TRBD1 (5 bases). The germline CDR1 and CDR2 sequences are KGHDR and SFDVKD. The CDR3 loop spans 13 amino acids. The V end was cut by 3 bases, the J end by 6 bases, with 8 bases between. In DNA, the CDR3 is TGTGCCACCAGTGATCAGGGCGGTCAGCCCCAGCATTTT. It encodes CATSDQGGQPQHF.

The V gene is TRBV20-1, the J gene TRBJ2-1, with D perhaps matching TRBD1 (5 bases). The CDR3 extends over 11 amino acids. The V gene lost 5 bases and the J gene lost 4 bases, with 6 bases spanning the gap. The germline CDR1 and CDR2 sequences are DFQATT and SNEGSKA (reference sequence). The CDR3 DNA reads TGCAGTGCTCGACAGTACAATGAGCAGTTCTTC. Translating gives CSARQYNEQFF.

J is TRBJ1-1 and V is TRBV29-1; 8 nucleotides match TRBD1. The CDR3 length is 12 residues. CDR1 is SQVTM, CDR2 ANQGSEA, per germline. The CDR3 region has the DNA TGCAGGGGAGACAGGGGAGGAACTGAAGCTTTCTTT. Amino acids: CRGDRGGTEAFF.

As DNA, the CDR3 is TGTGCCAGCAGTAAGAACAGGGTCTCTGGCTACACCTTC. Protein product: CASSKNRVSGYTF. The chain carries TRBV6-5 and TRBJ1-2; D might be TRBD1 (6 bases). CDR3 length: 13 amino acids. CDR1 and CDR2 from the germline V gene are MNHEY and SVGAGI. Trimming removed 5 bases at V and 7 bases at J, with 14 bases between.

This clone showed up just a few times. The chain joins TRBV5-4 to TRBJ2-7, with D perhaps matching TRBD1 (5 bases). The germline CDR1 and CDR2 sequences are SGHNT and YYREEE (reference sequence). The CDR3 totals 16 residues. Trimming took off 4 bases at V and 4 bases at J, with 21 bases between the two ends. As DNA, the CDR3 is TGTGCCAGCAGCCCTGTGACAGCTACCTCAAATTACGAGCAGTACTTC. This sequence encodes CASSPVTATSNYEQYF.